This T cell receptor beta chain originates from a study of tumor and adjacent non-tumor tissue in lung cancer. In the study overall: The cohort had around twelve adenocarcinoma, a couple of squamous cell and 1 small cell patients. Aged about 30 to 76 years, patients included under 13 men and 4 to 6 women with stage I to III disease.

A modified ARM-PCR protocol with three rounds of nested PCR amplified TCRbeta. TCRdb reanalysed the multiplex PCR reads using MiXCR and keeps one entry per CDR3 protein. Among more than 85,000 distinct CDR3 sequences listed, about 80% were seen once. V lost 6 bases, J lost 2 bases, and 10 bases lay in between. The germline V gene has CDR1 KGHDR and CDR2 SFDVKD. This CDR3 is 14 amino acids long. No cell sorting was done before RNA was extracted from the tissue. This clonotype was counted a single time. This TCR derives from a man between 65 and 80 years old with non-small cell lung cancer. J is TRBJ2-1 and V is TRBV24-1; possible D gene TRBD2, 6 bases. Sequenced input: lung tumor tissue. For the CDR3, the DNA is TGTGCCACCAGTCGGGGACTCGCCTACAATGAGCAGTTCTTC. It encodes CATSRGLAYNEQFF.